This record concerns one T cell receptor (beta chain) sequence. Germline CDR1 SGHRS, CDR2 YFSETQ. The V end was cut by 6 bases, the J end by 4 bases, with 7 bases between. The CDR3 extends over 12 amino acids. This entry is derived from a study of blood T cell repertoires in COVID-19. Turning to the study itself: T cells, B-cell-depleted T cells, or PBMCs provided the cDNA or gDNA that served as material.

TCRdb keeps only in-frame clones here, not all; method: immunoSEQ multiplex PCR. The sample has roughly 100,000 clones; around 89% are singletons. J is TRBJ2-2 and V is TRBV5-1, with D unclear. The sample comprised peripheral blood. This TCR derives from a woman aged 55 to 70 with acute or convalescent COVID-19. In DNA, the CDR3 is TGCGCCAGCAATTCTCGCACCGGGGAGCTGTTTTTT. This encodes CASNSRTGELFF.